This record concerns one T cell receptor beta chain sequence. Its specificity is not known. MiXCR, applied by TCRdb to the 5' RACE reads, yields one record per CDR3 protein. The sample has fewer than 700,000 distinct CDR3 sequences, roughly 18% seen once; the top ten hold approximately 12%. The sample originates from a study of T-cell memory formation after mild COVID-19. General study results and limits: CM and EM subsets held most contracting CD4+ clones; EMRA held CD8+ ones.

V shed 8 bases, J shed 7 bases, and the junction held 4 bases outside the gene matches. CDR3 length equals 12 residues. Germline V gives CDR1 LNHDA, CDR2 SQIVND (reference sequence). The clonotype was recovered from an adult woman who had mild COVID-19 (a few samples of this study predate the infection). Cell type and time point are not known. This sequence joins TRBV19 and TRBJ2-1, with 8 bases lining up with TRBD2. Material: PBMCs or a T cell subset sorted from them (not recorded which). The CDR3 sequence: CASGSGGNEQFF. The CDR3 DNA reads TGTGCCAGTGGGAGCGGGGGAAATGAGCAGTTCTTC.